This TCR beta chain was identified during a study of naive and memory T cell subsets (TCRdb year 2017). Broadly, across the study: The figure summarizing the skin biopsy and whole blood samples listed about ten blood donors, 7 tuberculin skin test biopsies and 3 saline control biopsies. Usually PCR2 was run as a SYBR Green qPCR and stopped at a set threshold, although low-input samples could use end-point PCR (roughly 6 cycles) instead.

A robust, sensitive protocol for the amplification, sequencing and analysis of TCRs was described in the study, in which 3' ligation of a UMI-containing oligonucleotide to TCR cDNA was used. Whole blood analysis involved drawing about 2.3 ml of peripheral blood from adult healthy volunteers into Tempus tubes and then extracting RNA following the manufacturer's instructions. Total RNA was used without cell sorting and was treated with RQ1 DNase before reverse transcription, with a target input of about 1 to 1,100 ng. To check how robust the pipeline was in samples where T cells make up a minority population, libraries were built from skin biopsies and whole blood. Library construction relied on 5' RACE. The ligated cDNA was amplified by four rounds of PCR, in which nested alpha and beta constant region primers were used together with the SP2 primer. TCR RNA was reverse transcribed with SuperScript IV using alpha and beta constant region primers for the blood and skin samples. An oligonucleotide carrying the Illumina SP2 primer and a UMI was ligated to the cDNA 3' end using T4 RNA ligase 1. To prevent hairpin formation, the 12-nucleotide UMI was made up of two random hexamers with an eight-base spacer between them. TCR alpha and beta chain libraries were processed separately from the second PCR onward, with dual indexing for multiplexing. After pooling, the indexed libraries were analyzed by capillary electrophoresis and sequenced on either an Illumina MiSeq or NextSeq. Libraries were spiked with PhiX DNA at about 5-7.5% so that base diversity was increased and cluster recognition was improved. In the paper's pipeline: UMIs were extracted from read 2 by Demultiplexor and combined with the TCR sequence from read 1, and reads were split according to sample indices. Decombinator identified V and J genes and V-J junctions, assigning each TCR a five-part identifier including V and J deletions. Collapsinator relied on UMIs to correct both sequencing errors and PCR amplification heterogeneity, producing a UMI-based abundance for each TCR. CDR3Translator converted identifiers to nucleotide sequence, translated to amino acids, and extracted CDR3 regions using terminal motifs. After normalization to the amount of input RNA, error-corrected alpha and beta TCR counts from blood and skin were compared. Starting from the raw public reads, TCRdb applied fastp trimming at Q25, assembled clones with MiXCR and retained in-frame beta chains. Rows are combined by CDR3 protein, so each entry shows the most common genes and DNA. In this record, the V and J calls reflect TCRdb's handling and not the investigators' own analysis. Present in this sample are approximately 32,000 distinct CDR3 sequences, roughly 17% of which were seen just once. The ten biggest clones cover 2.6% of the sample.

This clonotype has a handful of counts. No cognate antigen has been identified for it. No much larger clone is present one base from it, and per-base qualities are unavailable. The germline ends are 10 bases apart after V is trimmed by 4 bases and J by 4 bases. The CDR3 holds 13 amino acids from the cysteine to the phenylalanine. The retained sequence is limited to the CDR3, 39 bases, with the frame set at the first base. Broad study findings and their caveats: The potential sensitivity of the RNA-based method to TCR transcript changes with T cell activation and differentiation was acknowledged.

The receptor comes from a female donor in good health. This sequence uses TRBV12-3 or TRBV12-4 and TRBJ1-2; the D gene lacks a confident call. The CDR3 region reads CASSYQNTYGYTF. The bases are TGTGCCAGCAGTTATCAAAATACCTATGGCTACACCTTC.